The clone carrying this TCR beta chain came up a few times. The antigen remains unidentified. J was trimmed by 5 bases and V by 5 bases; bases with no gene match: 11. CDR3 length: 16 amino acids. Germline values: CDR1 SGHVS, CDR2 FQNEAQ. For TCR, cDNA came from 5'RACE template switching, which added a universal primer site and UMIs. A single record per CDR3 protein comes from TCRdb applying MiXCR to the 5' RACE reads. The sample records some 240,000 distinct CDR3 sequences, about 5.2% being singletons. This sample is part of a study of T cells after yellow fever vaccination. Study overall: Fractions containing few cells were prepared with SMART-Seq v4 Ultra Low Input.

Study findings and constraints: A weaker secondary response peaked on day 5, the primary on day 15. Researchers cautioned that FACS-sorted repertoires could harbor abundant clonotypes contaminating from the bulk population.

The source material was CD4+ T cells sorted from PBMCs, sampled on the day of the yellow fever booster vaccination. The chain combines TRBV7-8 with TRBJ2-3; 9 bases match TRBD1. The sequence came from a man aged 18 to 29 who received the YFV17D yellow fever vaccine. The CDR3 nucleotides are TGTGCCAGCAGCCTCTTGCGGACAGGGGCGAGAGATACGCAGTATTTT. This encodes CASSLLRTGARDTQYF.